This T cell receptor beta chain was identified during a study of T cell repertoires in aging, cancer and after chemotherapy. Study-level background: Donor ages fell into six groups from 30 or younger up to 70 or older. About 8.1 million TCR reads made up the full dataset.

Rearranged V-D-J TRB sequences were amplified with a mixed TRB-A/B primer pool. Each CDR3 protein gets one entry after TCRdb re-called the multiplex PCR reads with MiXCR. The sample holds over 10,000 distinct CDR3 sequences, around 20% seen once. Peripheral blood genomic DNA, not sorted cells or RNA, was the template. This clonotype turned up a few times. The antigen remains undetermined. Study-wide points: Untreated cancer patients had significantly lower blood TCR diversity than age-matched healthy donors.

Trimming removed 3 bases from V and 4 bases from J, with 9 bases in between. The length of the CDR3 is 13 residues. Germline V CDR1 and CDR2: LGHNA, YSLEER. The chain links TRBV4-3 to TRBJ1-2; D possibly corresponds to TRBD1 (6 bases). The sequence was obtained from a human donor in good health. Sequencing was done on a sample of blood. CDR3 loop: CASSQDRFYGYTF. The DNA of the CDR3 is TGCGCCAGCAGCCAGGACAGATTCTATGGCTACACCTTC.